What follows are 14 T cell receptor beta chains derived from one specimen sequenced in a study of blood T cell repertoires in COVID-19. Clones were read by immunoSEQ multiplex PCR, and TCRdb kept only the in-frame ones, dropping some. The table lists around 300,000 clones, around 88% of them singletons. The sequencing sample was made of peripheral blood. These receptors all stem from a woman aged 30 to 39 with COVID-19, enrolled during active disease.

V gene TRBV5-1 combines with J gene TRBJ2-3; the D gene is possibly TRBD1 (6 bases). From germline, CDR1 is SGHRS and CDR2 YFSETQ. The CDR3 runs to 15 residues. Trimming stripped 3 bases from V and 1 base from J, with 12 bases between. CDR3 loop: CASSSQGTGTDTQYF. Written as DNA, the CDR3 is TGCGCCAGCAGCTCACAGGGTACGGGCACAGATACGCAGTATTTT.

The chain has TRBV7-2 and TRBJ1-2, with TRBD1 identical over 9 bases. After removal of 2 bases from V and 1 base from J, the junction contained 11 bases not matched to a gene. CDR1 SGHTA and CDR2 FQGNSA come from the germline V gene. The CDR3 has 18 amino acids. This chain's CDR3 is CASSLSLWGQGFNYGYTF. The CDR3 coding sequence is TGTGCCAGCAGCTTAAGTCTCTGGGGACAGGGTTTTAACTATGGCTACACCTTC. The entire variable domain, with the rest obtained from reference TRBV7-2 and TRBJ1-2, is as follows: GAGVSQSPSNKVTEKGKDVELRCDPISGHTALYWYRQSLGQGLEFLIYFQGNSAPDKSGLPSDRFSAERTGGSVSTLTIQRTQQEDSAVYLCASSLSLWGQGFNYGYTFGSGTRLTVV.

J is TRBJ1-3 and V is TRBV7-9; 10 nucleotides align to TRBD1. This CDR3 region has 18 residues. V trimming: 5 bases; J trimming: 0 bases; junction bases outside the gene matches: 10. Germline V gene sequence: CDR1 SEHNR, CDR2 FQNEAQ (reference sequence). The CDR3, as DNA: TGTGCCAGCAGCCCGGGACAGGGGTCTAAGAGCTCTGGAAACACCATATATTTT. This encodes CASSPGQGSKSSGNTIYF.

The J gene is TRBJ1-1, the V gene TRBV4-1; 9 positions agree with TRBD1. The J segment lost 6 bases and the V segment lost 2 bases, leaving 7 bases of the junction unmatched. Germline CDR1 and CDR2: MGHRA and YSYEKL. The CDR3 has 15 amino acids. CDR3 in DNA: TGCGCCAGCAGCCAACTCGGGACAGGGAGGCCTGAAGCTTTCTTT. The encoded protein is CASSQLGTGRPEAFF.

V usage is TRBV10-3 and J usage is TRBJ2-7; the D is unclear. The CDR3 consists of 13 residues. Germline V gives CDR1 ENHRY, CDR2 SYGVKD. Trimming took off 6 bases at V and 3 bases at J, with 12 bases between the two ends. The CDR3 coding sequence is TGTGCCATCAGGTCGGAGTCGTTCTACGAGCAGTACTTC. Protein: CAIRSESFYEQYF.

This clone was observed a single time. The chain is built from TRBV7-3 and TRBJ2-2; TRBD2 is a possible D gene (5 bases). V was trimmed by 5 bases and J by 7 bases, leaving 11 bases between them. Germline V gene data show CDR1 as SGHTA and CDR2 as FQGTGA. The CDR3 contains 13 residues. CDR3: CASSPLVLGELFF. The CDR3 coding sequence is TGTGCCAGCAGCCCACTAGTTCTCGGGGAGCTGTTTTTT.

J is TRBJ1-2 and V is TRBV5-1, with no clear D. Germline lookup yields CDR1 SGHRS and CDR2 YFSETQ. This CDR3 spans 14 amino acids. V shed 1 base and J shed 2 bases, with 9 bases lying between them. The CDR3 DNA follows: TGCGCCAGCAGCTTGAATGAGCGGAACTATGGCTACACCTTC. It codes for CASSLNERNYGYTF. Full variable domain (outside the CDR3, taken from reference TRBV5-1 and TRBJ1-2): KAGVTQTPRYLIKTRGQQVTLSCSPISGHRSVSWYQQTPGQGLQFLFEYFSETQRNKGNFPGRFSGRQFSNSRSEMNVSTLELGDSALYLCASSLNERNYGYTFGSGTRLTVV.

The chain couples TRBV11-3 to TRBJ1-4, with D unclear. This CDR3 is 15 amino acids long. Germline V gene data show CDR1 as SGHNT and CDR2 as YENEEA. Between the trimmed V and J ends, which lost 5 bases and 3 bases, there was a span of 13 bases. CDR3 nucleotide sequence: TGTGCCAGCAGCCCCGGAGGGCGAGCTAATGAAAAACTGTTTTTT. Translated: CASSPGGRANEKLFF.

The chain employs TRBV2 and TRBJ1-1, with D uncertain. Trimming pared 7 bases from V and 0 bases from J, leaving 9 bases between. The CDR3 consists of 13 residues. The germline CDR1 and CDR2 sequences are SNHLY and FYNNEI. Here the CDR3 reads CASTVPMNTEAFF. The CDR3 nucleotides are TGTGCCAGCACGGTTCCAATGAACACTGAAGCTTTCTTT.

The chain has TRBV4-1 and TRBJ1-1; a possible D gene is TRBD1 (5 bases). This CDR3 comprises 14 residues. Trimming pared 1 base from V and 6 bases from J, leaving 12 bases between. From germline, CDR1 is MGHRA and CDR2 YSYEKL. The CDR3 DNA is TGCGCCAGCAGCCAAGCCCCAGGGAGGGCTGAAGCTTTCTTT. Translating gives CASSQAPGRAEAFF.

CDR3 bases: TGTGCCAGCAGCAGCCGGGACAGGGGGGACAATGAGCAGTTCTTC. Translated: CASSSRDRGDNEQFF. This chain connects TRBV9 to TRBJ2-1; 11 bases are shared with TRBD1. Trimming at V came to 4 bases and at J to 5 bases, leaving 5 bases not matched to a gene. Germline V gene sequence: CDR1 SGDLS, CDR2 YYNGEE. The CDR3 consists of 15 residues.

The chain carries TRBV10-1 and TRBJ1-1; 9 nucleotides agree with TRBD1. The CDR3 is 14 amino acids. From germline, CDR1 is WNHNN and CDR2 SYGVQD (reference sequence). With 7 bases clipped from V and 3 bases from J, the junction kept 6 bases outside the gene matches. Here the CDR3 DNA reads TGCGCCAGCACCTCGGGACAGGGTTACACTGAAGCTTTCTTT. Its translation is CASTSGQGYTEAFF.

The genes are TRBV3-1 (or the pseudogene TRBV3-2) and TRBJ2-1, with D unclear. In germline, CDR1 is LGHDT, CDR2 YNNKEL (reference sequence). The germline V and J ends were trimmed by 3 bases and 8 bases, with 5 bases remaining between them. This CDR3 is built from 11 residues. This CDR3 is CASSQSYEQFF. The CDR3 coding sequence is TGTGCCAGCAGCCAGTCCTATGAGCAGTTCTTC.

The V gene is TRBV19, the J gene TRBJ1-1, with TRBD1 identical over 7 bases. Germline-derived CDR1 and CDR2 are LNHDA and SQIVND (reference sequence). CDR3 size: 16 residues. The V and J ends lost 0 bases and 0 bases, in that order; junction bases with no gene match: 4. This CDR3 is CASSIDAGQLNTEAFF. In nucleotides, the CDR3 is TGTGCCAGTAGTATAGATGCGGGACAGTTGAACACTGAAGCTTTCTTT.